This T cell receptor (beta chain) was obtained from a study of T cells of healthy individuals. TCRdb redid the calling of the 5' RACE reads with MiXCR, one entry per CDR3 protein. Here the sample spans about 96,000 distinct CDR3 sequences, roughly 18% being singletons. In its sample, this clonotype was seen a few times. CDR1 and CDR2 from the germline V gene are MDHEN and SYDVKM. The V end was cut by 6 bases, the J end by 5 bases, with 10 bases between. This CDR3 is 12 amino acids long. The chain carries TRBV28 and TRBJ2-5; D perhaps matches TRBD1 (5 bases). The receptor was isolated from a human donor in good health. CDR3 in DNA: TGTGCCAGCAGCCAATCAGGGGAGACCCAGTACTTC. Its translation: CASSQSGETQYF.